This is a list of T cell receptor beta chains from one sample in a study of OX40 agonist ivuxolimab in advanced cancers. Assay used: immunoSEQ multiplex PCR; TCRdb lists only in-frame clones, some missing. This sample has 60,000 to 75,000 clones, with approximately 91% found just once. Specimen: CD4+ or CD8+ T cells sorted from blood, collected in a trial of the OX40 agonist ivuxolimab. These TCRs come from an adult with an advanced solid tumor such as melanoma, head and neck, liver or kidney cancer. CDR3s include the opening cysteine and the closing phenylalanine or tryptophan. D genes are given only for firm matches. Where a row states a size, it is once, few, many or the class of an expanded clone; other rows omit it.

CDR3 length | J gene | D gene | V gene | clone size | CDR3 DNA | CDR3 protein
14 | TRBJ1-6 | . | TRBV4-1 | . | TGCGCCAGCAGCCAAGATAGGAGGGCCTCACCCCTCCACTTT | CASSQDRRASPLHF
17 | TRBJ2-3 | TRBD2 | TRBV2 | few | TGTGCCAGCAGTGAAGAACCTAGCGGGGGAAGCACAGATACGCAGTATTTT | CASSEEPSGGSTDTQYF
13 | TRBJ1-1 | . | TRBV28 | . | TGTGCCAGCAGCCCGGGTATAAACACTGAAGCTTTCTTT | CASSPGINTEAFF
13 | TRBJ2-1 | . | TRBV15 | few | TGTGCCACCAGCAGACTGATTTGGAGCGAGCAGTTCTTC | CATSRLIWSEQFF
14 | TRBJ1-5 | . | TRBV6-6 | . | TGTGCCAGCAGTTACCCGGCGGTCAATCAGCCCCAGCATTTT | CASSYPAVNQPQHF
19 | TRBJ2-2 | TRBD1 | TRBV27 | . | TGTGCCAGCAGTTTACGGAGCACAGGGGCGCTATGGAACACCGGGGAGCTGTTTTTT | CASSLRSTGALWNTGELFF
15 | TRBJ2-1 | . | TRBV19 | . | TGTGCCAGTAGTATAGGCTCAGGGCCCTACAATGAGCAGTTCTTC | CASSIGSGPYNEQFF
14 | TRBJ2-3 | . | TRBV11-2 | once | TGTGCCAGCAGCCCTGGGGGCAGCACAGATACGCAGTATTTT | CASSPGGSTDTQYF
14 | TRBJ1-5 | . | TRBV27 | . | TGTGCCAGCAGCGTACAGGGAATGAATCAGCCCCAGCATTTT | CASSVQGMNQPQHF
15 | TRBJ1-1 | . | TRBV6-5 | . | TGTGCCAGCAGGCTGACAGTATTCATGAACACTGAAGCTTTCTTT | CASRLTVFMNTEAFF
12 | TRBJ1-1 | . | TRBV4-2 | . | TGTGCCAGCAGCCAAGGGCAAAAGGAAGCTTTCTTT | CASSQGQKEAFF
16 | TRBJ2-2 | TRBD1 | TRBV4-1 | once | TGCGCCAGCAGCCACCCGGGACAGGGCGGCACCGGGGAGCTGTTTTTT | CASSHPGQGGTGELFF
14 | TRBJ1-2 | . | TRBV4-1 | . | TGCGCCAGCAGCCAAGTAGGCTCGGCCGATGGCTACACCTTC | CASSQVGSADGYTF
16 | TRBJ1-1 | TRBD1 | TRBV11-2 | . | TGTGCCAGCAGCCGGGGGACAGGGAGCCGGGACACTGAAGCTTTCTTT | CASSRGTGSRDTEAFF
15 | TRBJ1-2 | . | TRBV27 | . | TGTGCCAGCAGTCTTCTCCCCCCATCTCGGTATGGCTACACCTTC | CASSLLPPSRYGYTF
15 | TRBJ1-2 | . | TRBV7-9 | . | TGTGCCAGCAGCTTAGATTGGGGGGTACTTTATGGCTACACCTTC | CASSLDWGVLYGYTF
13 | TRBJ2-7 | . | TRBV27 | . | TGTGCCAGCAGTTTTGCCCAGGCCTACGAGCAGTACTTC | CASSFAQAYEQYF
14 | TRBJ2-1 | TRBD1 | TRBV11-2 | . | TGTGCCAGCAGCTCCGGGACAGGGTGGGATGAGCAGTTCTTC | CASSSGTGWDEQFF
16 | TRBJ2-2 | . | TRBV5-6 | . | TGTGCCAGCAGCTTGGTTTCCAGGGCTAACACCGGGGAGCTGTTTTTT | CASSLVSRANTGELFF
15 | TRBJ1-5 | . | TRBV4-2 | . | TGTGCCAGCAGCCAAGGACAGCTTAGCAATCAGCCCCAGCATTTT | CASSQGQLSNQPQHF
16 | TRBJ2-1 | TRBD2 | TRBV5-6 | . | TGTGCCAGCGCCGATTGGGCGCGGGGGGGCCAAGATGAGCAGTTCTTC | CASADWARGGQDEQFF
14 | TRBJ1-3 | TRBD1 | TRBV6-1 | . | TGTGCCAGCAGTGAAATGACAGGGCGAAACACCATATATTTT | CASSEMTGRNTIYF
13 | TRBJ1-2 | . | TRBV6-5 | . | TGTGCCAGCAGTTACGGGCTGAATTATGGCTACACCTTC | CASSYGLNYGYTF
14 | TRBJ1-2 | . | TRBV10-3 | . | TGTGCCATCAGTGCAGGACCCCTTACGGAAGGCTACACCTTC | CAISAGPLTEGYTF
18 | TRBJ2-5 | TRBD1 | TRBV7-9 | . | TGTGCCAGCAGCTTAGCGGGGGGACAGGGGGCTAAAGAAGAGACCCAGTACTTC | CASSLAGGQGAKEETQYF
15 | TRBJ2-1 | . | TRBV19 | . | TGTGCCAGTAGTATCGTGGGAGGAACCTACAATGAGCAGTTCTTC | CASSIVGGTYNEQFF
15 | TRBJ2-1 | TRBD2 | TRBV7-7 | . | TGTGCTAGCAGTCCGGGACTAGCGACCTACAATGAGCAGTTCTTC | CASSPGLATYNEQFF
15 | TRBJ2-3 | TRBD1 | TRBV28 | . | TGTGCCAGCAGTCCGGCGCGACAGGGGTTAGATACGCAGTATTTT | CASSPARQGLDTQYF
15 | TRBJ2-2 | . | TRBV7-9 | . | TGTGCCAGCAGCCCACAGGGAACTAACACCGGGGAGCTGTTTTTT | CASSPQGTNTGELFF
13 | TRBJ2-7 | . | TRBV19 | . | TGTGCCAGTAGTACCCGACAGAACTACGAGCAGTACTTC | CASSTRQNYEQYF
15 | TRBJ2-1 | . | TRBV11-2 | . | TGTGCCAGCAGCTTAGCCACCGACAGAGGATATGAGCAGTTCTTC | CASSLATDRGYEQFF
13 | TRBJ2-1 | TRBD2 | TRBV10-1 | . | TGCGCCAGCAGTGAGGGGGGGGTAAATGAGCAGTTCTTC | CASSEGGVNEQFF
14 | TRBJ1-1 | . | TRBV5-1 | . | TGCGCCAGCAGCTTGCGGGAGATAAACACTGAAGCTTTCTTT | CASSLREINTEAFF
14 | TRBJ1-1 | . | TRBV7-9 | . | TGTGCCAGCAGCTTACCCGGGACGGACACTGAAGCTTTCTTT | CASSLPGTDTEAFF
15 | TRBJ2-1 | TRBD1 | TRBV9 | few | TGTGCCAGCAGCGAGGGGGACAGGGGGCTCAATGAGCAGTTCTTC | CASSEGDRGLNEQFF